The rows below give T cell receptor beta chains drawn from one sample of a study of cytomegalovirus exposure and HLA in healthy donors. Method: immunoSEQ multiplex PCR; TCRdb's copy keeps in-frame clones and lacks some. Of approximately 170,000 clones detected, around two thirds appear once; the ten largest clones hold roughly 2.9%. The sample consisted of PBMCs. The receptors stem from a man between 40 and 49 years old in good health and CMV-seronegative. The CDR3 runs from the conserved cysteine through the conserved F or W. The D gene is left open where the match is weak. Clone size is not always given. Where it is, it says once, few, many or a class for expanded clones.

V | length | D | size | CDR3
TRBV5-1 | 14 | TRBD1 | . | CASSLQTGEETQYF
TRBV6-5 | 14 | . | . | CASSYSRSGETQYF
TRBV7-9 | 15 | . | . | CASSWSQGGTGELFF
TRBV19 | 14 | TRBD1 | . | CASSTHRGNYGYTF
TRBV5-6 | 16 | TRBD2 | . | CASSLVRRERYNEQFF
TRBV19 | 14 | TRBD1 | . | CASSQRTGSYEQYF
TRBV2 | 13 | TRBD1 | . | CASSRDRDQPQHF
TRBV29-1 | 13 | TRBD1 | few | CSVGYPGGLGYTF
TRBV5-1 | 15 | TRBD1 | . | CASSSRGQVDTEAFF
TRBV13 | 16 | TRBD1 | . | CASSPLGQGENNEQFF
TRBV10-1 | 15 | . | few | CASSEVWAVFYGYTF
TRBV29-1 | 12 | TRBD1 | . | CSVQGTGDEQYF
TRBV6-1 | 13 | TRBD1 | . | CASSKPGGYGYTF
TRBV6-4 | 16 | . | . | CASSVSFLPNTGELFF
TRBV15 | 13 | . | . | CATFGGTRDAQYF
TRBV19 | 15 | TRBD2 | . | CASSPGTSLKDTQYF
TRBV11-2 | 16 | TRBD2 | . | CASSLGAGVFYNEQFF
TRBV6-6 | 13 | TRBD1 | . | CASTQTGYYEQYF
TRBV15 | 18 | TRBD2 | . | CATSRELPLAGNSYEQYF
TRBV7-2 | 15 | . | few | CASSLSPGEGDIQYF
TRBV6-5 | 10 | . | . | CASSYDWSTF
TRBV7-9 | 14 | . | . | CASSLVGIGGEQYF
TRBV19 | 14 | TRBD1 | few | CASSTGTGYETQYF
TRBV2 | 15 | TRBD2 | few | CASSLVSGGTGELFF
TRBV19 | 16 | TRBD1 | . | CASSPSPGQTNTEAFF
TRBV5-8 | 16 | TRBD1 | . | CASSPTTGLSSYEQYF
TRBV7-6 | 13 | . | . | CASSSQGPDTQYF
TRBV21-1 | 16 | . | . | CASSKDVRGKNEKLFF
TRBV6-4 | 14 | . | . | CASRPDWSTDTQYF
TRBV6-6 | 15 | TRBD1 | . | CASTQGDRGNSPLHF
TRBV5-1 | 13 | . | . | CASSSWTDYEQYF
TRBV19 | 11 | . | few | CASSIRNTIYF
TRBV5-8 | 13 | TRBD1 | . | CASSLRGLGEQYF
TRBV5-4 | 18 | . | . | CASSSGQRYTTEAGELFF
TRBV7-9 | 14 | TRBD1 | . | CASSWRDRPYEQYF
TRBV7-9 | 12 | . | few | CSSSQQFNEQFF
TRBV21-1 | 14 | . | . | CASSPDKKNQPQHF
TRBV28 | 16 | TRBD1 | few | CASSGPGQGTGYGYTF
TRBV4-1 | 17 | . | . | CAGSRKISGILEETQYF
TRBV11-2 | 15 | . | once | CASSLVAGPNTEAFF
TRBV29-1 | 16 | . | . | CSVVGGQGLSSYEQYF
TRBV4-3 | 17 | TRBD1 | few | CASSQDKAGGQADTQYF
TRBV7-2 | 14 | . | . | CASSYYSGANVLTF
TRBV28 | 20 | . | . | CASSLFGGWGDGRTYNEQFF
TRBV7-9 | 18 | . | . | CASSLVVGDLRSYNEQFF
TRBV5-8 | 14 | . | . | CASSLAQHNEKLFF
TRBV9 | 13 | . | . | CASSVTGWTEAFF
TRBV7-9 | 16 | TRBD2 | . | CASSPQLAGGRNTQYF
TRBV29-1 | 12 | TRBD1 | . | CSVATGGDGYTF
TRBV30 | 18 | TRBD2 | once | CAWKRLAGMSGSTDTQYF
TRBV7-7 | 18 | TRBD1 | . | CASSRLGQGRTSYNEQFF
TRBV5-5 | 12 | . | few | CASSSGGVVYTF
TRBV5-6 | 16 | TRBD1 | . | CASSSRGKGVYYEQYF
TRBV19 | 15 | . | . | CASSTQGPPVDIQYF
TRBV6-5 | 13 | . | . | CASRSGVRETQYF